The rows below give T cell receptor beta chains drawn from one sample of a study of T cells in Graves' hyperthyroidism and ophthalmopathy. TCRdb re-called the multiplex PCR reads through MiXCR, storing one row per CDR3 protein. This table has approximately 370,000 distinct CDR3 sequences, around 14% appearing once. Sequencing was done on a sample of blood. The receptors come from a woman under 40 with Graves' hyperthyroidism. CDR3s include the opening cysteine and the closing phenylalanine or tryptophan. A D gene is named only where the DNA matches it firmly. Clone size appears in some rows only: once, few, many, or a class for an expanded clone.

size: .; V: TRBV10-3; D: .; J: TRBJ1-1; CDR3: CATIYRESGTEAFF; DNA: TGTGCCACGATTTACAGGGAGTCGGGTACTGAAGCTTTCTTT
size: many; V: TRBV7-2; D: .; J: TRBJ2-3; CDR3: CASSLGMGTDTQYF; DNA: TGTGCCAGCAGCTTGGGGATGGGCACAGATACGCAGTATTTT
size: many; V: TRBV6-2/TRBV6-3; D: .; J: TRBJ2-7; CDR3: CASIEDPGTDEQYF; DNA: TGTGCCAGCATTGAGGACCCGGGAACCGACGAGCAGTACTTC
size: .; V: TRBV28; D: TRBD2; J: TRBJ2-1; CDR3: CASSLGLSNEQFF; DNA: TGTGCCAGCAGTTTGGGACTATCCAATGAGCAGTTCTTC
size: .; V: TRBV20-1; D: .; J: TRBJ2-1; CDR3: CSARVDFDEQFF; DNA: TGCAGTGCTAGAGTTGACTTCGATGAGCAGTTCTTC
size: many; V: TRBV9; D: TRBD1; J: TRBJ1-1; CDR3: CASSKAGGAGTEAFF; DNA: TGTGCCAGCAGCAAAGCAGGGGGCGCAGGTACTGAAGCTTTCTTT
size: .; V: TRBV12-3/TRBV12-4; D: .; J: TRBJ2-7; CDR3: CASSYPEGDSYEQYF; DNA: TGTGCCAGCAGTTATCCGGAGGGGGACAGCTACGAGCAGTACTTC
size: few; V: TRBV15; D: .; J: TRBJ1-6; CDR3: CATSRDLGGDSPLHF; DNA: TGTGCCACCAGCAGAGATCTGGGGGGCGACTCACCCCTCCACTTT
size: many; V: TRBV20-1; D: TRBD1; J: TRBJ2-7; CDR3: CSARDGEGQGVTPPYEQYF; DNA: TGCAGTGCTAGAGATGGAGAGGGACAGGGGGTCACCCCTCCCTACGAGCAGTACTTC
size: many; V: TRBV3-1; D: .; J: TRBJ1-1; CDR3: CASTPRGDYEAFF; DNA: TGTGCCAGCACCCCCCGGGGGGATTATGAAGCTTTCTTT
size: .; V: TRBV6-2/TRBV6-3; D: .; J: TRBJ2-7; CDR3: CASSYFSGNSYEQYF; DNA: TGTGCCAGCAGTTATTTTAGCGGAAACTCCTACGAGCAGTACTTC
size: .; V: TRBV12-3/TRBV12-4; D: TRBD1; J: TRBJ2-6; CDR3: CASSAPTGSGANVLTF; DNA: TGTGCCAGCAGTGCACCGACAGGGTCTGGGGCCAACGTCCTGACTTTC
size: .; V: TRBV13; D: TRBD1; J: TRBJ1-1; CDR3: CASSSNRGMNTEAFF; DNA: TGTGCCAGCAGCTCGAACAGGGGGATGAACACTGAAGCTTTCTTT
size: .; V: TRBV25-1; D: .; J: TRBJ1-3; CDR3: CASSERGGVSSGNTIYF; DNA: TGTGCCAGCAGTGAACGTGGAGGGGTGAGCTCTGGAAACACCATATATTTT